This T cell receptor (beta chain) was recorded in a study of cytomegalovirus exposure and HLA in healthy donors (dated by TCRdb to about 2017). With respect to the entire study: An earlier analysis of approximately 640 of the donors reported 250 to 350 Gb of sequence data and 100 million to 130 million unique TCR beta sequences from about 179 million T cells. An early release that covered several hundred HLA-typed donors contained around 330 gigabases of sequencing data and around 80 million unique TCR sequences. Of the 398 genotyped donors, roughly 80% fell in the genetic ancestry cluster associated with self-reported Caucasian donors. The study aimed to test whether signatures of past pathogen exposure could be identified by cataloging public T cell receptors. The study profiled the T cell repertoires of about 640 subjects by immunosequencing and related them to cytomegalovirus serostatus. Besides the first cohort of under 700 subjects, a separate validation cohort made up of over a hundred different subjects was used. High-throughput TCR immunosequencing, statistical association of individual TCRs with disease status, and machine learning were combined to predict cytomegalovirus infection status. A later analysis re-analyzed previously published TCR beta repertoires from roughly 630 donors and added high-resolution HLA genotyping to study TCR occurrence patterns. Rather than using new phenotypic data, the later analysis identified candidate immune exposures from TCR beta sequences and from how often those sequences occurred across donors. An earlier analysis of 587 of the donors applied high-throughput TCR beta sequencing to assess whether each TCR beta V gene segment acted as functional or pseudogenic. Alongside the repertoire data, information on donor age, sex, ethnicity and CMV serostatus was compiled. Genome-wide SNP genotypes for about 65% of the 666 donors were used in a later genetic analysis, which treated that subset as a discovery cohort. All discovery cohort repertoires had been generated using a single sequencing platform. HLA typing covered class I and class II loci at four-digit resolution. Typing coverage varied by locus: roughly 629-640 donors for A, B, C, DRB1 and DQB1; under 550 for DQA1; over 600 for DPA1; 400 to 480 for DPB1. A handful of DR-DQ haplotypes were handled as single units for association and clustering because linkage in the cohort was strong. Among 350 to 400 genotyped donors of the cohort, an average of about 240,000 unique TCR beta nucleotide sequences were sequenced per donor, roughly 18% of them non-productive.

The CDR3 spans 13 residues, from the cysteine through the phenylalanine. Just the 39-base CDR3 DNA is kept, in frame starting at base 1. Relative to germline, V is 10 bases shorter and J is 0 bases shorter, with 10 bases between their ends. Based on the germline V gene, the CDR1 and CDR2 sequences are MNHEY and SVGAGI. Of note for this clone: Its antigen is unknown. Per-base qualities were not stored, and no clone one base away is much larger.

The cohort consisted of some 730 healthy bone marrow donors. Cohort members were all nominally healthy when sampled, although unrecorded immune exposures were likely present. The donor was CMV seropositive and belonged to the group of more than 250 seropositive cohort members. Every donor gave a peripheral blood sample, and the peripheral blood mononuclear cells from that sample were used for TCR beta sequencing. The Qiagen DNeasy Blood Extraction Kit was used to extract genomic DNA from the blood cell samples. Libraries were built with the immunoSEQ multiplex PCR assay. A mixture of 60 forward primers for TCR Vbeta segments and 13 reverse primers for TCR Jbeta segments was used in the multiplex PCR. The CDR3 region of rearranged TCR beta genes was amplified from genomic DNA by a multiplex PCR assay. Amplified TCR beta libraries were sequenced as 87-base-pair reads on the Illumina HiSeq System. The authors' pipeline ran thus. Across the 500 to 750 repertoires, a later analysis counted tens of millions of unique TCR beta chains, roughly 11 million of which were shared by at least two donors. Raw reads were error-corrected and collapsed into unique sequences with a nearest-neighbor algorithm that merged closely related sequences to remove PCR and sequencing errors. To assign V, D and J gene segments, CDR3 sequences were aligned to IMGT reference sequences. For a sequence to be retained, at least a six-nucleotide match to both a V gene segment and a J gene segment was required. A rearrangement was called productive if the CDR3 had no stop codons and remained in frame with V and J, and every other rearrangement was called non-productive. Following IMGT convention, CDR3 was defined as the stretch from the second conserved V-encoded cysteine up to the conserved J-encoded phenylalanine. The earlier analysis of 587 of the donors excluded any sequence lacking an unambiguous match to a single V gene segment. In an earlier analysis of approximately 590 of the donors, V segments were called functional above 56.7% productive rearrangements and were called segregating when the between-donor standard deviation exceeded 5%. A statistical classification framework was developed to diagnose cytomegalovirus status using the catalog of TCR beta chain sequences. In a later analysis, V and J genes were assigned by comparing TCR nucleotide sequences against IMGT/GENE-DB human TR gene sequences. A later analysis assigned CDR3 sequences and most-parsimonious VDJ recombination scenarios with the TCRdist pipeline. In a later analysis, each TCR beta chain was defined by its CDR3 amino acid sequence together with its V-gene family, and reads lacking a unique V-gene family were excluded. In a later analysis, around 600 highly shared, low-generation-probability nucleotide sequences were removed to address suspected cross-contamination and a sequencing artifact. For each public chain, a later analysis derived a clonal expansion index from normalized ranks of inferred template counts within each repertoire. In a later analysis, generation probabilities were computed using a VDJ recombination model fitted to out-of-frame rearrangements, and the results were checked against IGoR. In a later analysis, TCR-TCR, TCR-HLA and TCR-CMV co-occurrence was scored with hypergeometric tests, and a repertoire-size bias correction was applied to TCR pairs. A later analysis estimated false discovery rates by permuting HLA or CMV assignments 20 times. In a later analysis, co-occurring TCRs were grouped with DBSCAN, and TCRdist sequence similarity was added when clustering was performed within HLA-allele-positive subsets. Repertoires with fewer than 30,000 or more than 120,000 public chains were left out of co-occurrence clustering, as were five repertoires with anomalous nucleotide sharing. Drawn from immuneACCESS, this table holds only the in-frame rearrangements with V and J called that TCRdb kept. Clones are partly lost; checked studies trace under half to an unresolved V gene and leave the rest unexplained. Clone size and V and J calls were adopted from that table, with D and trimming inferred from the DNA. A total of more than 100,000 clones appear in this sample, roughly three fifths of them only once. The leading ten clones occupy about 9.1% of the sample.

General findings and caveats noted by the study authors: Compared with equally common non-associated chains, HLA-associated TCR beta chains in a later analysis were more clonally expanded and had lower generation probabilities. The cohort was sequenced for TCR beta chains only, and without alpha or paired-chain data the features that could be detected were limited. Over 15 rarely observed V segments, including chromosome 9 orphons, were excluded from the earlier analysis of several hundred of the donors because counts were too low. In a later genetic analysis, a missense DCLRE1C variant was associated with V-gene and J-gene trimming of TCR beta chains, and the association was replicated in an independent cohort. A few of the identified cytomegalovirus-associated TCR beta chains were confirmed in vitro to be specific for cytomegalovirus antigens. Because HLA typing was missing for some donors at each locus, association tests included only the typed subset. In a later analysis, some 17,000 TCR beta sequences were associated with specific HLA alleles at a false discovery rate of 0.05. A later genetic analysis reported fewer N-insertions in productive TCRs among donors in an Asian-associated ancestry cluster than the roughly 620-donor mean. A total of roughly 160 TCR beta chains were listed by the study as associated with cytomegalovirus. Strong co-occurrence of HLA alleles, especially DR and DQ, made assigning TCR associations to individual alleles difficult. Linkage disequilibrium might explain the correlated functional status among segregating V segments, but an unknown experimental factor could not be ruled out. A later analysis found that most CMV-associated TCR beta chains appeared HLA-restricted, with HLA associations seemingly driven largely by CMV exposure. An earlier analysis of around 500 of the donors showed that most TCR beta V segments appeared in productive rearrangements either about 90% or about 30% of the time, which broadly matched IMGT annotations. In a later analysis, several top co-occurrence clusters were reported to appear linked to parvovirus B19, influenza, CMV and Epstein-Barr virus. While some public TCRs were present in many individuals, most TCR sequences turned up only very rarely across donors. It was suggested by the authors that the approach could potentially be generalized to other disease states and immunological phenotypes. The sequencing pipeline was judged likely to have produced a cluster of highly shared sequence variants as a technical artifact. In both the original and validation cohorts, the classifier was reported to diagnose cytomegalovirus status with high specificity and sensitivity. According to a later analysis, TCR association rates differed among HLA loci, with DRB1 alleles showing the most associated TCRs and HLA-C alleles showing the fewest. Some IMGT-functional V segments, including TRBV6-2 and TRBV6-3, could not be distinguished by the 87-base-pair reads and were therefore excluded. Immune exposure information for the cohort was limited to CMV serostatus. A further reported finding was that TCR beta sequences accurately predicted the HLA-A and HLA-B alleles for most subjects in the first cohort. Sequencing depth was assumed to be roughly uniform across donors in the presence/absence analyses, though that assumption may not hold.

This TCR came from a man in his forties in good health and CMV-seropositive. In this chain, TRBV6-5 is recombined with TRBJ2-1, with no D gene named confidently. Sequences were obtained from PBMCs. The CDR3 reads CATTPSSYNEQFF. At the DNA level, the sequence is TGTGCCACCACGCCGAGCTCCTACAATGAGCAGTTCTTC.